The next 21 T cell receptor beta chains were all read from a single sample in a study of a mutant IDH1 vaccine in newly diagnosed glioma. Generated by immunoSEQ multiplex PCR, the TCRdb table keeps only in-frame clones and is missing some. The data contain more than 40,000 clones, 70% to 90% of them seen just once; the ten biggest clones take up around 6%. Their recognized antigens are unknown. Time point given: week 35, safety follow-up. The vaccine gave 300 ug of a 20-mer mutant IDH1 peptide subcutaneously per dose. The material sequenced was PBMCs, taken from a glioma patient whose treatment included an IDH1 peptide vaccine. These receptors all come from a woman aged 40 to 50 with glioma.

About this clone itself: Other DNA sequences within the sample encode an identical CDR3. The V gene is TRBV5-6, the J gene TRBJ1-2; D not resolved. The CDR3 covers 13 residues. Germline CDR1 reads SGHDT; CDR2 reads YYEEEE. V was clipped by 2 bases and J by 2 bases, with 7 bases between them. The CDR3 DNA sequence: TGTGCCAGCAGCTTAGGGAGGAACTATGGCTACACCTTC. This sequence encodes CASSLGRNYGYTF.

This chain links TRBV5-4 with TRBJ2-5; 8 bases align to TRBD1. Germline assignment: CDR1 SGHNT and CDR2 YYREEE (reference sequence). V was pared by 3 bases and J by 5 bases, with 9 bases of the junction left unmatched. The CDR3 runs to 15 residues. The CDR3 here is CASSSRQGAGETQYF. The CDR3 bases are TGTGCCAGCAGCTCACGGCAGGGGGCAGGGGAGACCCAGTACTTC.

This sequence joins TRBV7-3 and TRBJ1-1; possible D gene TRBD1, 6 bases. This CDR3 is 13 amino acids long. In germline, CDR1 is SGHTA, CDR2 FQGTGA. Trimming removed 2 bases at V and 3 bases at J, with 7 bases between. As DNA, the CDR3 is TGTGCCAGCAGCTTATCAGGGGACACTGAAGCTTTCTTT. Amino acid sequence: CASSLSGDTEAFF.

V and J are TRBV2 and TRBJ2-7; D is unclear. The CDR3 is made up of 11 amino acids. Germline V gene sequence: CDR1 SNHLY, CDR2 FYNNEI. V was pared by 4 bases and J by 2 bases, with 3 bases between. This chain's CDR3 is CASSVAYEQYF. The DNA for the CDR3 is TGTGCCAGCAGTGTGGCCTACGAGCAGTACTTC.

This chain joins TRBV5-1 and TRBJ1-5; D uncertain. The CDR3 has 14 amino acids. The germline V and J ends were trimmed by 0 bases and 6 bases, with 10 bases remaining between them. Germline V gene data show CDR1 as SGHRS and CDR2 as YFSETQ. CDR3: CASSLGRPGQPQHF. The DNA of the CDR3 is TGCGCCAGCAGCTTGGGCAGGCCGGGTCAGCCCCAGCATTTT.

On this clone itself: Other DNA sequences in the same sample also yield this CDR3. In DNA, the CDR3 is TGTGCCAGTAGTATTGCATTGAACACTGAAGCTTTCTTT. The encoded protein is CASSIALNTEAFF. This chain joins TRBV19 and TRBJ1-1; D gene uncertain. Trimming cost V 3 bases and J 0 bases, with 5 bases left between them. The CDR3 is 13 amino acids. The V gene's germline CDR1 is LNHDA and CDR2 SQIVND (reference sequence).

The chain uses TRBV2 and TRBJ1-5; D is undetermined. The CDR3 length is 14 residues. Trimming left V 5 bases short and J 7 bases short, with 15 bases between. Germline V gives CDR1 SNHLY, CDR2 FYNNEI. This CDR3 reads CASSSGQAGQPQHF. CDR3 in DNA: TGTGCCAGCAGTAGCGGGCAGGCGGGGCAGCCCCAGCATTTT.

This chain connects TRBV7-5 to TRBJ2-2. TRBV7-5 constitutes a pseudogene. This CDR3 spans 14 amino acids. CDR3 in DNA: TGTGCCAGAAGCTCGTCGGGGGCCACCGGGGAGCTGTTTTTT. Encoded protein: CARSSSGATGELFF.

This clone was counted between two and nine times. This chain links TRBV6-1 with TRBJ2-7; 8 positions match TRBD1. The CDR3 has 14 residues. The junction had 8 bases not matched to a gene; V was cut back by 6 bases and J by 4 bases. The germline V gene encodes CDR1 MNHNS and CDR2 SASEGT. The CDR3 DNA is TGTGCCAGCAGGGACGACAGGGGTCGGTACGAGCAGTACTTC. Translated: CASRDDRGRYEQYF.

Points on this clone: Germline is not matched at one junction end, which may reflect a read error. The chain carries TRBV7-7 and TRBJ1-1; no definite D call. There are 16 residues in the CDR3. Germline V gene lookup returns CDR1 SSHAT and CDR2 FNYEAQ (reference sequence). CDR3: CASSLIRSRMNTEAFF. The CDR3 bases are TGTGCTAGCAGCTTAATCCGGTCCCGTATGAACACTGAAGCTTTCTTT. Based on the CDR3 plus reference TRBV7-7 and TRBJ1-1, the full variable domain is GAGVSQSPRYKVTKRGQDVTLRCDPISSHATLYWYQQALGQGPEFLTYFNYEAQPDKSGLPSDRFSAERPEGSISTLTIQRTEQRDSAMYRCASSLIRSRMNTEAFFGQGTRLTVV.

This rearrangement joins TRBV25-1 to TRBJ2-7; 8 nucleotides align to TRBD1. Germline CDR1 is MGHDK and CDR2 is SYGVNS. The CDR3 length is 14 residues. The V gene end was trimmed by 7 bases and the J gene end by 4 bases; junction bases not matched to a gene: 9. The CDR3, as DNA: TGTGCCAGCACCGACGGACAGGGTGGATACGAGCAGTACTTC. Amino acids: CASTDGQGGYEQYF.

The chain uses TRBV7-2 and TRBJ2-7; TRBD2 matches at 7 bases. Germline CDR1 reads SGHTA; CDR2 reads FQGNSA. The V and J ends lost 6 bases and 6 bases, in that order; junction bases with no gene match: 11. This CDR3 contains 14 residues. CDR3 DNA sequence: TGTGCCAGCAGACGAGAGGGACTAAACGGCGAGCAGTACTTC. Its translation: CASRREGLNGEQYF. The complete variable domain, with remaining parts taken from reference TRBV7-2 and TRBJ2-7, reads GAGVSQSPSNKVTEKGKDVELRCDPISGHTALYWYRQSLGQGLEFLIYFQGNSAPDKSGLPSDRFSAERTGGSVSTLTIQRTQQEDSAVYLCASRREGLNGEQYFGPGTRLTVT.

Written as DNA, the CDR3 is TGTGCCAGCAGCTTGGAGCCAGCTACCGATAATTCACCCCTCCACTTT. It specifies CASSLEPATDNSPLHF. The chain links TRBV5-6 to TRBJ1-6; unclear D gene. The CDR3 is 16 amino acids. V was clipped by 0 bases and J by 5 bases, with 12 bases between them. CDR1 and CDR2 from the germline V gene are SGHDT and YYEEEE.

This clone was seen once. The chain is built from TRBV10-1 and TRBJ1-1; no clear D. V was cut by 0 bases and J by 1 base, with 6 bases left in between. This CDR3 contains 14 residues. From germline, CDR1 is WNHNN and CDR2 SYGVQD (reference sequence). The CDR3: CASSESNRNTEAFF. CDR3 sequence (DNA): TGCGCCAGCAGTGAGTCAAACCGGAACACTGAAGCTTTCTTT.

The CDR3 spells CATSRRGRQETQYF. The CDR3, as DNA: TGTGCCACCAGCAGGAGGGGACGACAAGAGACCCAGTACTTC. The V gene is TRBV15, the J gene TRBJ2-5; either TRBD1 or TRBD2 may fit D (5 bases each). The CDR3 has 14 amino acids. CDR1 and CDR2 from the germline V gene are LNHNV and YYDKDF (reference sequence). Trimming pared 3 bases from V and 2 bases from J, leaving 10 bases between.

In this sample, this clone turned up once. This chain connects TRBV15 to TRBJ2-7; no definite D call. The CDR3 contains 12 residues. V lost 1 base to trimming and J lost 3 bases, with 4 bases between them. Germline CDR1 is LNHNV and CDR2 is YYDKDF (reference sequence). The CDR3 DNA is TGTGCCACCAGCAGAGGGTACTACGAGCAGTACTTC. This gives the protein CATSRGYYEQYF.

J is TRBJ1-1 and V is TRBV10-3; no definite D call. The CDR3 length is 13 residues. Trimming shortened V by 2 bases and J by 1 base, and 5 bases separated the two germline ends. CDR1 and CDR2 from the germline V gene are ENHRY and SYGVKD. The DNA of the CDR3 is TGTGCCATCAGTGAGGTGGGGAACACTGAAGCTTTCTTT. Protein: CAISEVGNTEAFF.

V usage is TRBV25-1 and J usage is TRBJ1-2; D not resolved. The V gene lost 2 bases and the J gene lost 8 bases, with 6 bases spanning the gap. This CDR3 contains 11 residues. Germline V gene data show CDR1 as MGHDK and CDR2 as SYGVNS. CDR3 sequence: CASSEAEGYTF. CDR3 bases: TGTGCCAGCAGTGAAGCAGAGGGCTACACCTTC.

The chain is built from TRBV28 and TRBJ2-3, with 7 nucleotides matching TRBD1. The germline CDR1 and CDR2 sequences are MDHEN and SYDVKM. Trimming took 4 bases from V and 10 from J; bases not matched to a gene: 5. The CDR3 spans 12 residues. This CDR3 is CASSSQGRAQYF. The CDR3 bases are TGTGCCAGCAGTTCACAGGGGCGCGCGCAGTATTTT.

This clone showed up just once. The chain couples TRBV18 to TRBJ1-3; D gene unclear. Per the germline V gene, CDR1 is KGHSH and CDR2 is LQKENI. The CDR3 consists of 15 residues. The germline V and J ends were trimmed by 3 bases and 0 bases, with 9 bases remaining between them. DNA for the CDR3: TGTGCCAGCTCACCGCTGGGCATCTCTGGAAACACCATATATTTT. This encodes CASSPLGISGNTIYF.

This rearrangement joins TRBV6-1 to TRBJ2-3; the D gene is possibly TRBD2 (5 bases). V lost 11 bases to trimming and J lost 2 bases, with 17 bases between them. The germline CDR1 and CDR2 sequences are MNHNS and SASEGT. There are 14 residues in the CDR3. For the CDR3, the DNA is TGTGCCGAAGGACGGGGATCTGACACAGATACGCAGTATTTT. Translation gives CAEGRGSDTDTQYF.